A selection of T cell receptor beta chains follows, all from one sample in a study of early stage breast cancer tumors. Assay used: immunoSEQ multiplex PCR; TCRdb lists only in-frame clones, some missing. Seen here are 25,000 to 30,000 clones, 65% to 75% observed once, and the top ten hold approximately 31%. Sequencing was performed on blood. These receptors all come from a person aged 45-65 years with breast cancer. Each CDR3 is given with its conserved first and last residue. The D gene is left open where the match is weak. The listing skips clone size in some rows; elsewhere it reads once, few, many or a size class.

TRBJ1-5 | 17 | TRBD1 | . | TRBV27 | TGTGCCAGCAGCACCCTTAGGGACAGGACCCCCGGGCAGCCCCAGCATTTT | CASSTLRDRTPGQPQHF
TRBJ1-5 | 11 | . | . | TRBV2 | TGTGCCAGCAGTGTTAAAGAGCCCCAGCATTTT | CASSVKEPQHF
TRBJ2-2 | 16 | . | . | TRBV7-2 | TGTGCCAGCAGCCCCGGGCTGGCGGGTAACACCGGGGAGCTGTTTTTT | CASSPGLAGNTGELFF
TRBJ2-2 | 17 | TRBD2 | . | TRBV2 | TGTGCCAGCAGTGAATTTGGACTAGCGGGAGTACCCGGGGAGCTGTTTTTT | CASSEFGLAGVPGELFF
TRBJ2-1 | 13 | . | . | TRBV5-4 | TGTGCCAGCAGTCACCAGGGGGGCAATGAGCAGTTCTTC | CASSHQGGNEQFF
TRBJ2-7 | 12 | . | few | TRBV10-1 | TGCGCCAGCAGCGGGACAACCTACGAGCAGTACTTC | CASSGTTYEQYF
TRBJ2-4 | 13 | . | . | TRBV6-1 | TGTGCCAGCAGTGAAGCGGGCGGGACCGATCAGTACTTC | CASSEAGGTDQYF
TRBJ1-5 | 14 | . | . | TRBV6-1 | TGTGCCAGCAGTGAACTGTCCCCGCCTCAGCCCCAGCATTTT | CASSELSPPQPQHF
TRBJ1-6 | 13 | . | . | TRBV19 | TGTGCCAGTAGTATTATCGGTAATTCACCCCTCCACTTT | CASSIIGNSPLHF
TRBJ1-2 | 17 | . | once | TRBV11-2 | TGTGCCAGCAGCTTAGACGTACAGTTTACCGATAACTATGGCTACACCTTC | CASSLDVQFTDNYGYTF
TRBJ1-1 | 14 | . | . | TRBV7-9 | TGTGTCAGCAGCTTAGTTTCTCTGAACACTGAAGCTTTCTTT | CVSSLVSLNTEAFF
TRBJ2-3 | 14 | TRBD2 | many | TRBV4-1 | TGCGCCAGCAGCCCAGGCGGGAGGGAGGATACGCAGTATTTT | CASSPGGREDTQYF
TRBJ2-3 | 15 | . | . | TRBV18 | TGTGCCAGCTCACCAGGACAAGTGGGCACAGATACGCAGTATTTT | CASSPGQVGTDTQYF
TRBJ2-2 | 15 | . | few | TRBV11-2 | TGTGCCAGCAGCTTAAGCCAAGGGAACACCGGGGAGCTGTTTTTT | CASSLSQGNTGELFF
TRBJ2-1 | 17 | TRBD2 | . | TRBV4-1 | TGCGCCAGCAGCCAAGGACTAGCGTTCTCTTTCGACAATGAGCAGTTCTTC | CASSQGLAFSFDNEQFF
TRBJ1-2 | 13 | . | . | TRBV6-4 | TGTGCCAGCAGTGATGGGGACCCCTATGGCTACACCTTC | CASSDGDPYGYTF
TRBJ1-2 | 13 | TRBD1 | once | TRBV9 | TGTGCCAGCAGCGCCGGGACAGTGTATGGCTACACCTTC | CASSAGTVYGYTF
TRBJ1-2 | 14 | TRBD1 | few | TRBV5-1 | TGCGCCAGCAGCTTGGGACAGGGGGAAGGTGGCTACACCTTC | CASSLGQGEGGYTF